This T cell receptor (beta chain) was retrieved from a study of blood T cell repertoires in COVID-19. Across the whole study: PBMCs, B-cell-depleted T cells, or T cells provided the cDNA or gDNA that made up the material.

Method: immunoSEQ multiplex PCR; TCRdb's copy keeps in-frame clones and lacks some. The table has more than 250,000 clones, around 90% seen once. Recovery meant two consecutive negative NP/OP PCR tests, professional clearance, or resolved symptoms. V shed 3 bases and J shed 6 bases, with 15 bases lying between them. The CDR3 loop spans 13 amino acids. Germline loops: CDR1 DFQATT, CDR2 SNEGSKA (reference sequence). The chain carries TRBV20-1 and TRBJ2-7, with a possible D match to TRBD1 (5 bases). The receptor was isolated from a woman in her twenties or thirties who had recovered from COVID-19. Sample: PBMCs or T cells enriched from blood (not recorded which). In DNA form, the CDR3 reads TGCAGTGCTAGTGGCAGGACATCGGGCGAGCAGTACTTC. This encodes CSASGRTSGEQYF.